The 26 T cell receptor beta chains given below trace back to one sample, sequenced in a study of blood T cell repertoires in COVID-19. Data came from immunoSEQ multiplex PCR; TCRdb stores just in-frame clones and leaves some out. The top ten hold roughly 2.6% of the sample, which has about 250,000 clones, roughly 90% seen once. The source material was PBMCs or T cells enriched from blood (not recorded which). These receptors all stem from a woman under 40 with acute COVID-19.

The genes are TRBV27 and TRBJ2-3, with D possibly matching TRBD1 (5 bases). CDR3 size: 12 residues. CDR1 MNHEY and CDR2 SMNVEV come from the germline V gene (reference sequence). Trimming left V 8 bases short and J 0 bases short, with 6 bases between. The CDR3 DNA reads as TGTGCCAGCCGACAGAGCACAGATACGCAGTATTTT. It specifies CASRQSTDTQYF.

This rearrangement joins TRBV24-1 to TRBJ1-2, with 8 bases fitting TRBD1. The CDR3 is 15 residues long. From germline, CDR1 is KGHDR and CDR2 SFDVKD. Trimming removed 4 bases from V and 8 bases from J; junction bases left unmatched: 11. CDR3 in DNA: TGTGCCACCAGTGAACCACAGGGGGTTCTGGGCGGCTACACCTTC. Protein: CATSEPQGVLGGYTF.

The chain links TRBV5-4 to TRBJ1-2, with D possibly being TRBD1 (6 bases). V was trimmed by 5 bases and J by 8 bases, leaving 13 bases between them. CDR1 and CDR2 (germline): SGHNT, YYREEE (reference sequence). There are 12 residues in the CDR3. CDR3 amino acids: CASRPTGGGYTF. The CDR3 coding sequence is TGTGCCAGCAGGCCGACAGGTGGAGGCTACACCTTC.

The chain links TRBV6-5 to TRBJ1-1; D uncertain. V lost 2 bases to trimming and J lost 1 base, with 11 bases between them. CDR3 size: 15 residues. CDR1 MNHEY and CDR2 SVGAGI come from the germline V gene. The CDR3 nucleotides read TGTGCCAGCAGTTACGGGATCGGGGAGAACACTGAAGCTTTCTTT. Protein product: CASSYGIGENTEAFF.

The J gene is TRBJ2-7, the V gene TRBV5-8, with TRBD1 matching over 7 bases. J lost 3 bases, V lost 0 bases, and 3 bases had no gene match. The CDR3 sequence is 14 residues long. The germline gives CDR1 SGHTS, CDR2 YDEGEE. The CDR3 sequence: CASSLEWDSYEQYF. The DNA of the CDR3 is TGTGCCAGCAGCTTGGAATGGGACAGCTACGAGCAGTACTTC.

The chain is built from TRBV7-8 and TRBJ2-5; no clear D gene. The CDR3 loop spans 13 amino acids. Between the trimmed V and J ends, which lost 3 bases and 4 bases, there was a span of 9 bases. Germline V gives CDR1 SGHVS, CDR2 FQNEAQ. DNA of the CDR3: TGTGCCAGCAGCTTTTATGGAGCAGAGACCCAGTACTTC. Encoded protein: CASSFYGAETQYF.

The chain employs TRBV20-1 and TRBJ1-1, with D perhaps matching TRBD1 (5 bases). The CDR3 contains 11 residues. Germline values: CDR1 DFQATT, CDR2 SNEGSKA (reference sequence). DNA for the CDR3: TGCAGGGCGGGGGAGAACACTGAAGCTTTCTTT. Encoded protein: CRAGENTEAFF.

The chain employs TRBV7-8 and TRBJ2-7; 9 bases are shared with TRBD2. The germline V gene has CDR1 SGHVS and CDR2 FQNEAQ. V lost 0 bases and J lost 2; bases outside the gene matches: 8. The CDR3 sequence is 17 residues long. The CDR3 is CASSLAHSSGATYEQYF. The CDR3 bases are TGTGCCAGCAGCTTAGCCCACTCTAGCGGGGCGACCTACGAGCAGTACTTC.

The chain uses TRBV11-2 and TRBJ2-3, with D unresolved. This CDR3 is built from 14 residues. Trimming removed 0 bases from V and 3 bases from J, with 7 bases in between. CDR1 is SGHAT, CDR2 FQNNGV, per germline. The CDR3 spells CASSLEHLTDTQYF. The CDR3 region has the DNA TGTGCCAGCAGCTTAGAACATTTGACAGATACGCAGTATTTT.

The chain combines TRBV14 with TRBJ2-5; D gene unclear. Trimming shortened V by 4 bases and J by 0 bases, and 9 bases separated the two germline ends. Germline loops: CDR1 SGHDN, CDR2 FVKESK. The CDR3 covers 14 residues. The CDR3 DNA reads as TGTGCCAGCAGCCGCGCAGCGTACCAAGAGACCCAGTACTTC. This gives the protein CASSRAAYQETQYF. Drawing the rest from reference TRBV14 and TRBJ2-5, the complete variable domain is EAGVTQFPSHSVIEKGQTVTLRCDPISGHDNLYWYRRVMGKEIKFLLHFVKESKQDESGMPNNRFLAERTGGTYSTLKVQPAELEDSGVYFCASSRAAYQETQYFGPGTRLLVL.

This CDR3 reads CASSLGSDGANYGYTF. The DNA of the CDR3 is TGTGCCAGCAGCTTAGGATCGGACGGGGCTAACTATGGCTACACCTTC. This chain joins TRBV5-5 and TRBJ1-2; D is unresolved. Looked up from germline, CDR1 is SGHKS and CDR2 is YYEKEE (reference sequence). V gave up 2 bases and J gave up 0 bases, with 14 bases separating them. The CDR3 is 16 amino acids.

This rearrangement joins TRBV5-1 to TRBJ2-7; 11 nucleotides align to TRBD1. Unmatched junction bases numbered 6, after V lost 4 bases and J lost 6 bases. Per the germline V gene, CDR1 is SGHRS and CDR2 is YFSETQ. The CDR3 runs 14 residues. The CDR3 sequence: CASSIGQGAGEQYF. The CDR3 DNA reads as TGCGCCAGCAGCATAGGACAGGGGGCCGGCGAGCAGTACTTC.

The CDR3: CAWSVNFYEAFF. The CDR3 region has the DNA TGTGCCTGGAGTGTAAATTTTTATGAAGCTTTCTTT. The V call is TRBV30, the J call TRBJ1-1; D call uncertain. The germline V gene has CDR1 GTSNPN and CDR2 SVGIG (reference sequence). Trimming took off 0 bases at V and 7 bases at J, with 9 bases between the two ends. CDR3 length: 12 amino acids. Together with reference TRBV30 and TRBJ1-1, the CDR3 gives the full variable domain: SQTIHQWPATLVQPVGSPLSLECTVEGTSNPNLYWYRQAAGRGLQLLFYSVGIGQISSEVPQNLSASRPQDRQFILSSKKLLLSDSGFYLCAWSVNFYEAFFGQGTRLTVV.

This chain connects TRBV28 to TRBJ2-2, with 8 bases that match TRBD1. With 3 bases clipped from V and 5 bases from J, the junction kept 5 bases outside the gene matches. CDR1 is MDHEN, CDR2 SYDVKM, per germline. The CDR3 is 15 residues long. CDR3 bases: TGTGCCAGCAGTTTGGGAGACAGGGGTACCGGGGAGCTGTTTTTT. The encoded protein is CASSLGDRGTGELFF.

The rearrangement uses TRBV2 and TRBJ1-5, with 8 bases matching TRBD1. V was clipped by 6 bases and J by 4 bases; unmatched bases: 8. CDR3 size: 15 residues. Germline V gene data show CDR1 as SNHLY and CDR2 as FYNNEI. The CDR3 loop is CASRGDRTSNQPQHF. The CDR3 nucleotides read TGTGCCAGCAGGGGGGACAGGACGTCAAATCAGCCCCAGCATTTT.

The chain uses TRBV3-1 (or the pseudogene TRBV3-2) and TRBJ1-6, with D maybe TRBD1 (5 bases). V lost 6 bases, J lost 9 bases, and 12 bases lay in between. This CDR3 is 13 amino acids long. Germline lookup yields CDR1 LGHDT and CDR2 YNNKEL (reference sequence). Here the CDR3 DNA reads TGTGCCAGCAGAGACCACAGGAGTTCACCCCTCCACTTT. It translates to CASRDHRSSPLHF.

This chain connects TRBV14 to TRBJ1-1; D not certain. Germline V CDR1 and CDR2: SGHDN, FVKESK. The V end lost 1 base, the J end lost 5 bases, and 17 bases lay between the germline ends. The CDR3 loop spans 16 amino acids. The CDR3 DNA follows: TGTGCCAGCAGCCAAGTATTCGACTCCTCGGGGACTGAAGCTTTCTTT. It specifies CASSQVFDSSGTEAFF.

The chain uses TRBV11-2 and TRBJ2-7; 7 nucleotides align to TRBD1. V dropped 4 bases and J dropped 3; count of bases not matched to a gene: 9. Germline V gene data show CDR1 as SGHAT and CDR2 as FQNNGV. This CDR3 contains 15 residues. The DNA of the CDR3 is TGTGCCAGCAGCTCGATTCTGGACAGGAACTACGAGCAGTACTTC. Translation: CASSSILDRNYEQYF.

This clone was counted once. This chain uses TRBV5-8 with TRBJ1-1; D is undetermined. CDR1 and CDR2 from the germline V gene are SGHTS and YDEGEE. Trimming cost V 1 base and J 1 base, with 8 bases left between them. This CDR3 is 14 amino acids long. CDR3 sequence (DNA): TGTGCCAGCAGCTTGTTTGCAGGGAACACTGAAGCTTTCTTT. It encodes CASSLFAGNTEAFF.

CDR3: CASSLWGDPNTEAFF. In DNA form, the CDR3 reads TGCGCCAGCAGCTTGTGGGGGGACCCTAACACTGAAGCTTTCTTT. This sequence joins TRBV5-1 and TRBJ1-1; D might be TRBD1 (5 bases). The length of the CDR3 is 15 residues. Trimming left V 1 base short and J 2 bases short, with 12 bases between. Germline V gene lookup returns CDR1 SGHRS and CDR2 YFSETQ.

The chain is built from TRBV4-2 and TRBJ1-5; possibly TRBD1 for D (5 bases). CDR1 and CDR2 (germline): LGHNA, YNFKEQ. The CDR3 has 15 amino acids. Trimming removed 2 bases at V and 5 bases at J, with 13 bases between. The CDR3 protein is CASSQLRGEDQPQHF. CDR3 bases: TGTGCCAGCAGCCAATTGAGAGGGGAGGATCAGCCCCAGCATTTT.

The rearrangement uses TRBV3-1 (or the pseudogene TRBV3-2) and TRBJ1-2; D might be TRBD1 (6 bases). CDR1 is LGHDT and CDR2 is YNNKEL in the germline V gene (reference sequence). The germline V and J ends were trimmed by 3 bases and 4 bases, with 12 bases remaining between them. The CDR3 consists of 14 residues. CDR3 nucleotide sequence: TGTGCCAGCAGCCATTCCGGACAGACCTATGGCTACACCTTC. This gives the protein CASSHSGQTYGYTF.

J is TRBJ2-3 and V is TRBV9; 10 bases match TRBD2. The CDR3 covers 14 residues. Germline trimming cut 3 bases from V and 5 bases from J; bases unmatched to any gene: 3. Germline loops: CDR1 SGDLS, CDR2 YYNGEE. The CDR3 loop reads CASSALAGEDTQYF. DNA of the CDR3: TGTGCCAGCAGCGCGCTAGCGGGGGAAGATACGCAGTATTTT.

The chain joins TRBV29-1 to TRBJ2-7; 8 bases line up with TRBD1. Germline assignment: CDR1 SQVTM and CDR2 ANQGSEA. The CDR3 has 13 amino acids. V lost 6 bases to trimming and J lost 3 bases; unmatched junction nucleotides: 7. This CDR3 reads CSVLTGGNYEQYF. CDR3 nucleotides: TGCAGCGTCCTCACAGGGGGTAACTACGAGCAGTACTTC.

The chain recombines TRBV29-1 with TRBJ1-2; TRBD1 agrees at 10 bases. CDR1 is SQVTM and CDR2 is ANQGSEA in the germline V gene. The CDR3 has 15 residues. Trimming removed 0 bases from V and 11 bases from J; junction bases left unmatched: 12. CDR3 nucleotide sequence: TGCAGCGTTGAAGACCTGGCCGGGACAGGGGATCGATACACCTTC. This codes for CSVEDLAGTGDRYTF. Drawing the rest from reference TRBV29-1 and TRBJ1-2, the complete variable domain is SAVISQKPSRDICQRGTSLTIQCQVDSQVTMMFWYRQQPGQSLTLIATANQGSEATYESGFVIDKFPISRPNLTFSTLTVSNMSPEDSSIYLCSVEDLAGTGDRYTFGSGTRLTVV.

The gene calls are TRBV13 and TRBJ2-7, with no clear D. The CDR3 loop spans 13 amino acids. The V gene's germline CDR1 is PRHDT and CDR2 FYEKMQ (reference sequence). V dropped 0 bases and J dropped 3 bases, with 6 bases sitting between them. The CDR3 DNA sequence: TGTGCCAGCAGCTTAGGGGCGGACTACGAGCAGTACTTC. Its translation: CASSLGADYEQYF.